The 21 T cell receptor beta chains below were found in one sample sequenced in a study of blood T cell repertoires in COVID-19. Here immunoSEQ multiplex PCR was the method, and the copy in TCRdb shows in-frame clones only, minus some. The profile covers 200,000 to 300,000 clones, with more than 85% appearing a single time and approximately 9% taken by the ten largest. Sequenced sample: PBMCs or T cells enriched from blood (not recorded which). These receptors were obtained from a man aged 35-49 years who had recovered from COVID-19.

The chain is built from TRBV3-1 (or the pseudogene TRBV3-2) and TRBJ2-1; TRBD2 aligns across 11 bases. Losses at the gene ends were 3 bases for V and 9 bases for J; bases not matched to a gene: 7. In germline, CDR1 is LGHDT, CDR2 YNNKEL (reference sequence). CDR3 size: 15 residues. The CDR3 nucleotides read TGTGCCAGCAGCCAGATTAGCGGGGGGGCCTTTGAGCAGTTCTTC. This translates into CASSQISGGAFEQFF.

The chain is built from TRBV18 and TRBJ1-2; D is ambiguous. Deletions cut 2 bases from V and 7 bases from J, with 11 bases between. Germline V gene sequence: CDR1 KGHSH, CDR2 LQKENI. This CDR3 is built from 13 residues. CDR3 sequence reads: CASSPGEGSGYTF. CDR3 coding DNA: TGTGCCAGCTCACCAGGGGAGGGAAGTGGCTACACCTTC.

This chain joins TRBV14 and TRBJ2-7; tentative D call: TRBD2 (5 bases). The CDR3 covers 16 residues. Looked up from germline, CDR1 is SGHDN and CDR2 is FVKESK. The V and J ends lost 0 bases and 0 bases respectively, with 12 bases between them. CDR3 coding DNA: TGTGCCAGCAGCCAAGAAGTCGGTGCGGGCTCCTACGAGCAGTACTTC. Translating it yields CASSQEVGAGSYEQYF.

The V call is TRBV7-9, the J call TRBJ2-7; 9 nucleotides agree with TRBD1. CDR3 length equals 15 residues. Losses at the gene ends were 5 bases for V and 6 bases for J; bases not matched to a gene: 11. Germline CDR1 and CDR2: SEHNR and FQNEAQ (reference sequence). CDR3: CASSTTGGYNGEQYF. The CDR3 DNA is TGTGCCAGCAGCACCACAGGGGGCTACAATGGCGAGCAGTACTTC.

The genes are TRBV4-3 and TRBJ2-2; D perhaps matches TRBD1 (6 bases). Per the germline V gene, CDR1 is LGHNA and CDR2 is YSLEER. The V end lost 1 base, the J end lost 0 bases, and 6 bases lay between the germline ends. The CDR3 extends over 15 amino acids. The CDR3 DNA sequence: TGCGCCAGCAGCCAAGGGACAGCGAACACCGGGGAGCTGTTTTTT. Translated: CASSQGTANTGELFF.

The chain uses TRBV29-1 and TRBJ2-7; possible D gene TRBD1, 6 bases. Germline values: CDR1 SQVTM, CDR2 ANQGSEA. V was clipped by 6 bases and J by 0 bases, with 9 bases between them. The CDR3 runs to 12 residues. The CDR3 coding sequence is TGCAGCGTGGGGGCAGACTCCTACGAGCAGTACTTC. Translation gives CSVGADSYEQYF.

J is TRBJ2-3 and V is TRBV2; no clear D. The CDR3 has 12 amino acids. V was shortened by 0 bases and J by 7 bases, with 5 bases between the two germline ends. CDR1 and CDR2 from the germline V gene are SNHLY and FYNNEI. The CDR3 is CASSEARYTQYF. The CDR3 DNA sequence: TGTGCCAGCAGTGAAGCCCGGTATACGCAGTATTTT.

This CDR3 reads CAISESGRRPEV. The CDR3 nucleotides read TGTGCCATCAGTGAGTCCGGGAGAAGGCCCGAGGTC. The chain is built from TRBV10-3 and TRBJ2-7; TRBD2 is a possible D gene (6 bases). The CDR3 is 12 residues long. Germline V gene sequence: CDR1 ENHRY, CDR2 SYGVKD.

This clone was observed once. CDR3 region: CASSKRDRPDQPQHF. As DNA, the CDR3 is TGTGCCAGCAGCAAGAGGGACAGGCCAGATCAGCCCCAGCATTTT. The V and J genes are TRBV6-2 or TRBV6-3 and TRBJ1-5; 8 bases fit TRBD1. CDR3 length: 15 amino acids. The V and J ends lost 6 bases and 5 bases, in that order; junction bases with no gene match: 9. CDR1 is MNHEY and CDR2 is SVGEGT in the germline V gene.

The rearrangement uses TRBV7-2 and TRBJ2-1; no clear D gene. Trimming pared 1 base from V and 7 bases from J, leaving 5 bases between. The CDR3 is 12 amino acids. Germline V gives CDR1 SGHTA, CDR2 FQGNSA. CDR3 DNA: TGTGCCAGCAGCTTAGTTAGTAATGAGCAGTTCTTC. Its translation: CASSLVSNEQFF.

The table lists this clone with a count of one. J is TRBJ2-7 and V is TRBV27, with D possibly being TRBD1 (7 bases). This CDR3 is 16 amino acids long. Germline V gene data show CDR1 as MNHEY and CDR2 as SMNVEV (reference sequence). Between the trimmed V and J ends, which lost 6 bases and 4 bases, there was a span of 22 bases. This chain's CDR3 is CASSWGARQGEYEQYF. As DNA, the CDR3 is TGTGCCAGCAGCTGGGGGGCCCGACAGGGAGAGTACGAGCAGTACTTC.

The chain has TRBV28 and TRBJ1-2, with 9 bases fitting TRBD1. The germline V gene encodes CDR1 MDHEN and CDR2 SYDVKM. The CDR3 spans 15 residues. The ends lost 6 bases at V and 6 bases at J; junction bases unmatched: 11. CDR3 coding DNA: TGTGCCAGCAGCCCCGGGACAGGGATAGTCGATGGCTACACCTTC. Encoded protein: CASSPGTGIVDGYTF.

This clone was detected once. The rearrangement joins TRBV7-9 to TRBJ1-1; D possibly corresponds to TRBD1 (5 bases). The V gene's germline CDR1 is SEHNR and CDR2 FQNEAQ (reference sequence). This CDR3 contains 13 residues. V lost 4 bases and J lost 5, with 11 bases in between. The CDR3 here is CASSSSGRTEAFF. In DNA form, the CDR3 reads TGTGCCAGCAGCTCATCAGGGAGGACTGAAGCTTTCTTT.

The gene calls are TRBV19 and TRBJ2-7; weak D call: TRBD1 (6 bases). Trimming took 2 bases from V and 1 from J, leaving 12 bases between them. CDR1 is LNHDA and CDR2 is SQIVND in the germline V gene (reference sequence). CDR3 length: 15 amino acids. DNA of the CDR3: TGTGCCAGTAGTATAACAGGGCCCTCGTCCTACGAGCAGTACTTC. It yields the protein CASSITGPSSYEQYF.

This chain uses TRBV5-1 with TRBJ1-6, with D tentatively TRBD1 (6 bases). The CDR3 has 16 amino acids. Germline CDR1 and CDR2: SGHRS and YFSETQ. V shed 1 base and J shed 5 bases, with 13 bases lying between them. CDR3: CASSLFQGSDNSPLHF. CDR3 nucleotide sequence: TGCGCCAGCAGCTTGTTTCAGGGGTCAGATAATTCACCCCTCCACTTT.

V is TRBV19 and J is TRBJ2-2; tentatively, D is TRBD1 (6 bases). CDR1 and CDR2 (germline): LNHDA, SQIVND (reference sequence). V was cut by 2 bases and J by 3 bases, with 16 bases left in between. This CDR3 spans 17 amino acids. The CDR3: CASSISFGHRDTGELFF. The CDR3 DNA sequence: TGTGCCAGTAGTATAAGTTTTGGACACAGGGACACCGGGGAGCTGTTTTTT.

The chain uses TRBV2 and TRBJ2-2; the D gene is possibly TRBD2 (6 bases). Germline V CDR1 and CDR2: SNHLY, FYNNEI. The germline V and J ends were trimmed by 4 bases and 2 bases, with 23 bases remaining between them. The CDR3 has 19 residues. The CDR3 is CASSAGGEQWGTNTGELFF. For the CDR3, the DNA is TGTGCCAGCAGTGCTGGAGGGGAACAGTGGGGAACCAACACCGGGGAGCTGTTTTTT.

The V gene is TRBV18, the J gene TRBJ2-7; TRBD1 agrees at 12 bases. J lost 1 base, V lost 1 base, and 2 bases had no gene match. The germline gives CDR1 KGHSH, CDR2 LQKENI. The CDR3 sequence is 16 residues long. In DNA form, the CDR3 reads TGTGCCAGCTCACCACAGGGACAGGGGGCTTCCTACGAGCAGTACTTC. Translating it yields CASSPQGQGASYEQYF.

The DNA of the CDR3 is TGTGCCAGCAGCACCTCCGCCGGGGCGGAGGGGTCCTACAATGAGCAGTTCTTC. It encodes CASSTSAGAEGSYNEQFF. The chain combines TRBV7-3 with TRBJ2-1; perhaps TRBD2 as D (6 bases). Trimming cost V 5 bases and J 1 base, with 21 bases left between them. Per the germline V gene, CDR1 is SGHTA and CDR2 is FQGTGA. The CDR3 runs 18 residues.

V and J are TRBV7-9 and TRBJ2-3, with D possibly TRBD1 on 5 matching bases. Germline-derived CDR1 and CDR2 are SEHNR and FQNEAQ (reference sequence). Trimming stripped 6 bases from V and 2 bases from J, with 12 bases between. This CDR3 spans 14 amino acids. The CDR3 reads CASRPDRVTDTQYF. CDR3 in DNA: TGTGCCAGCAGACCCGACAGAGTCACAGATACGCAGTATTTT.

The V gene is TRBV6-5, the J gene TRBJ1-2, with unresolved D. This CDR3 contains 12 residues. V lost 6 bases to trimming and J lost 2 bases, with 7 bases between them. Germline CDR1 is MNHEY and CDR2 is SVGAGI. In DNA form, the CDR3 reads TGTGCCAGCAGGTCCGGGAACTATGGCTACACCTTC. Amino acid sequence: CASRSGNYGYTF.